This T cell receptor (beta chain) was found in a study of immune reconstitution after stem cell transplant in scleroderma (TCRdb year 2017). The library was produced with RT-PCR. TCRdb shows the sequencer as Illumina MiSeq. In TCRdb, the public reads were trimmed at Q25 with fastp and aligned with MiXCR, with productive beta chains retained. Rows are combined by CDR3 protein, so each entry shows the most common genes and DNA. The sample table holds roughly 2,500 distinct CDR3 sequences, of which 9.5% to 14% were seen once. The ten largest clones capture approximately 30% of the sample. This clonotype appeared a few times. There is no known antigen for this receptor. One base away there is no much larger clone; base qualities are not given. In the germline V gene (reference sequence), CDR1 corresponds to LGHDT and CDR2 to YNNKEL. Measured from the cysteine to the phenylalanine, the CDR3 is 15 residues long. Of the read, only the CDR3 DNA is kept; its 45 bases are in frame from base 1. V and J lose 2 bases and 2 bases, and a span of 12 bases separates them.

The receptor was derived from a female donor with systemic sclerosis. Collection took place before or after autologous hematopoietic stem cell transplantation (not recorded which). The rearranged chain carries TRBV3-1 and TRBJ2-5, and possibly TRBD2, on 5 matching bases. The DNA sequence reads TGTGCCAGCAGCCAATCAGACTACGGTCAAGAGACCCAGTACTTC. Its protein product is CASSQSDYGQETQYF.